This TCR beta chain was captured in a study of blood T cell repertoires in COVID-19. This CDR3 has 17 amino acids. Germline V gene data show CDR1 as SGHAT and CDR2 as FQNNGV. V lost 1 base and J lost 2, with 16 bases in between. The assay was immunoSEQ multiplex PCR, and TCRdb's table has in-frame clones only and misses some. The sample yields 250,000 to 350,000 clones, approximately 90% seen once. The chain uses TRBV11-2 and TRBJ2-3; possible D gene TRBD1, 5 bases. This receptor was obtained from a young woman with COVID-19, enrolled during active disease. The sequenced sample consisted of peripheral blood. The CDR3 DNA reads TGTGCCAGCAGCTTAGTTACCCTTGGGGCTATCACAGATACGCAGTATTTT. It translates to CASSLVTLGAITDTQYF. The variable domain in full, completed from reference TRBV11-2 and TRBJ2-3, reads EAGVAQSPRYKIIEKRQSVAFWCNPISGHATLYWYQQILGQGPKLLIQFQNNGVVDDSQLPKDRFSAERLKGVDSTLKIQPAKLEDSAVYLCASSLVTLGAITDTQYFGPGTRLTVL.